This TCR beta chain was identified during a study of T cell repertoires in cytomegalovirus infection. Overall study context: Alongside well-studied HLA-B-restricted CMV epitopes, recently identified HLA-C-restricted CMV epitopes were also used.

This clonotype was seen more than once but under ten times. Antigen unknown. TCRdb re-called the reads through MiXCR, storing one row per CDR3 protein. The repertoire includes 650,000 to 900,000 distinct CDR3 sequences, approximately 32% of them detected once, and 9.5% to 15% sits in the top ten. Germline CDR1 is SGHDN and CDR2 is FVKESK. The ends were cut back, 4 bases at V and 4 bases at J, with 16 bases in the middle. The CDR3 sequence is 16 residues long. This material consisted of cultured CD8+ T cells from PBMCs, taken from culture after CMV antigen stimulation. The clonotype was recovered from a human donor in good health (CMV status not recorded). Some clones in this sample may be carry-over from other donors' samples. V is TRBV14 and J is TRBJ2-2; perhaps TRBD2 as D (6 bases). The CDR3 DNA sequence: TGTGCCAGCAGCCGCGGGGACTTATGGCCCACCGGGGAGCTGTTTTTT. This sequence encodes CASSRGDLWPTGELFF.